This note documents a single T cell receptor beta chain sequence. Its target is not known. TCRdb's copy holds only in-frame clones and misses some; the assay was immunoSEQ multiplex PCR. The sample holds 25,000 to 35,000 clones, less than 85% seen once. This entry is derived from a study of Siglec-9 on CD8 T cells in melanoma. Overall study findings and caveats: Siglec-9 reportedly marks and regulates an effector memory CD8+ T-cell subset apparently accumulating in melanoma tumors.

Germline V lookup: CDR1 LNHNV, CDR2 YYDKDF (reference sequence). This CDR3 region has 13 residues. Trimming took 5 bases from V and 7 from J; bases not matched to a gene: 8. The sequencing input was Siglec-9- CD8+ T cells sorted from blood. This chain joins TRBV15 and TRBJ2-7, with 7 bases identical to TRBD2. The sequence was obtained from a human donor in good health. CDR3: CATSSIGLVEQYV. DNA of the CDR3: TGTGCCACCAGCTCGATCGGACTAGTGGAGCAGTACGTC.